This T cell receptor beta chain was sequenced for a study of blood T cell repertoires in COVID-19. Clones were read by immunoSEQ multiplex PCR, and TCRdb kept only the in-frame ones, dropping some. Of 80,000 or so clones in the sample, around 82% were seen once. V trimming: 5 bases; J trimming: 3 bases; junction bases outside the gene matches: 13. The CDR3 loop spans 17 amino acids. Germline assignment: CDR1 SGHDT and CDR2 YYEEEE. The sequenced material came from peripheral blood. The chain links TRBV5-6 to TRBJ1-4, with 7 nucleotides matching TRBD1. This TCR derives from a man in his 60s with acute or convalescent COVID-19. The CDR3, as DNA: TGTGCCAGCAGTTTTCGGACAGGCCAGGGCCCTAATGAAAAACTGTTTTTT. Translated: CASSFRTGQGPNEKLFF.